This T cell receptor beta chain was sequenced during a study of blood T cell repertoires in COVID-19 (dated by TCRdb to 2020 to 2021). As for the study more broadly: Collaborator samples came from the United States, Italy and Spain and covered acute and convalescent phases of COVID-19. Where available, HLA class I and class II types were taken from metadata supplied by the sample provider and were not determined by assay-based typing. Samples were obtained from the ongoing ImmuneRACE study (first 160 participants) and from 1,000 to 1,500 subjects provided by 6 global collaborators. A de-identified subject ID, COVID-19 status, age in years and sex were almost always included in the sample metadata. The prospective study material was composed of cDNA or gDNA derived from T cells, B-cell-depleted T cells, or PBMCs. The repertoires were made available in a free public database intended to serve as a resource for research on the immune response to SARS-CoV-2. Subjects who had been exposed to COVID-19, were actively infected with it, or had recovered from it provided the deeply sampled blood TCRbeta repertoires that made up the dataset. Results the study describes overall, beyond this receptor: The quantity of clinical and demographic metadata differed by source and by participant and was supplied without curation.

On this clone itself: Its antigen target is currently unknown. It has no much larger one-base neighbor in the sample; base qualities were not kept.

TCRbeta CDR3 regions were amplified from genomic DNA using the immunoSEQ Assay, a bias-controlled multiplex PCR. In the source study's methods: Nucleated cell counts per sample were estimated from amplification of reference gene primers within the assay. Sequence reads were collapsed and filtered to measure the absolute abundance of every unique TCRbeta CDR3 rearrangement. For each sample, productive Simpson clonality was calculated by taking the square root of Simpson's diversity index across productive rearrangements. As stored in TCRdb, this immuneACCESS dataset retains in-frame rearrangements with V and J assigned. A fraction of the clones does not appear; measured against another copy, unresolved V genes explain less than half of the discrepancy, and the remainder lacks a known reason. V and J calls and clone size are as listed in that table; D and trimming were resolved from the DNA. The table for this sample lists 250,000 or so clones; around 82% of them were counted only once. Approximately 4.5% of the sample lies in the top ten.

Each collaborating institution followed its own protocols to collect whole blood in K2EDTA tubes. For TCRbeta analysis, collaborator samples were shipped as frozen whole blood, as isolated PBMCs, or as DNA extracted from either sample type. The TCR comes from a woman between 65 and 79 years old with acute or convalescent COVID-19. The sequenced material came from peripheral blood.

The DNA is as follows: TGTGCCAGCAGCGAGAGGTTAAGCAATCAGCCCCAGCATTTT. This gives the protein CASSERLSNQPQHF. This chain is built from TRBV6-5 and TRBJ1-5; confidence is insufficient to name the D gene. Inclusive of the bounding cysteine and phenylalanine, the CDR3 is 14 residues long. The only DNA kept is the CDR3, 42 bases in frame from the first base. V is cut by 6 bases and J by 1 base, and the space between the germline ends is 10 bases. Looking up the germline V gene yields CDR1 MNHEY and CDR2 SVGAGI.